This T cell receptor (beta chain) was sequenced during a study of CD8+ T cells in alopecia areata. Losses at the gene ends were 5 bases for V and 4 bases for J; bases not matched to a gene: 3. The CDR3 runs to 13 residues. The V gene's germline CDR1 is SQVTM and CDR2 ANQGSEA. PBMCs yielded sorted CD4+ and CD8+ T cells. Sequencing used cDNA as its template, made by extracting RNA and reverse transcribing it. Generated by immunoSEQ multiplex PCR, the TCRdb table keeps only in-frame clones and is missing some. This table has about 120,000 clones, about 61% appearing once. The V and J genes are TRBV29-1 and TRBJ2-3; TRBD2 agrees at 10 bases. This receptor was taken from a human donor in good health. Sequenced input: CD4+ T cells sorted from blood. This CDR3 is CSVSGGASDTQYF. CDR3 nucleotide sequence: TGCAGCGTTAGCGGGGGGGCCTCAGATACGCAGTATTTT.